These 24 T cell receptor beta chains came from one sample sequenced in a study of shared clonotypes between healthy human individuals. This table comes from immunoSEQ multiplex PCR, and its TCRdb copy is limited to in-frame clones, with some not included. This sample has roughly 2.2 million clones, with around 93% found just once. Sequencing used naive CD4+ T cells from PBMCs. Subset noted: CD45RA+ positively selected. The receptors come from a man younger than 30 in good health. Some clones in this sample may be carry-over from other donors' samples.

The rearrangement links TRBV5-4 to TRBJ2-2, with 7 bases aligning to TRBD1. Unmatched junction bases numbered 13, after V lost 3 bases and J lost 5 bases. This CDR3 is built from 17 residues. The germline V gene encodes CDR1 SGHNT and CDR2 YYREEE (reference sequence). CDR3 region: CASSSVATGRWTGELFF. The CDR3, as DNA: TGTGCCAGCAGCTCGGTTGCGACAGGGCGGTGGACCGGGGAGCTGTTTTTT.

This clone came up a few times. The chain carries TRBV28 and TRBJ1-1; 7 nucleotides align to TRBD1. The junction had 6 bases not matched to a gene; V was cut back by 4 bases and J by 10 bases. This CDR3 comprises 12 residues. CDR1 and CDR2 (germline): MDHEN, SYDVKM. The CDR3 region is CASSSSDRRAFF. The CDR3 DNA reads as TGTGCCAGCAGTTCATCGGACAGGCGAGCTTTCTTT.

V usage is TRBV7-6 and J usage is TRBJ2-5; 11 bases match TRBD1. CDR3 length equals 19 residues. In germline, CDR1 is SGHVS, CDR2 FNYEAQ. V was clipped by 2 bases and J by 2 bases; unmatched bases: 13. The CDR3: CASSLFGGTGGGRQETQYF. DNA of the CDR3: TGTGCCAGCAGCTTATTCGGAGGGACAGGGGGTGGCAGACAAGAGACCCAGTACTTC.

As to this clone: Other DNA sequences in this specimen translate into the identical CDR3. The DNA of the CDR3 is TGCGCCAGCAGCTTGGGAGCCAACTCTGGAAACACCATATATTTT. Translation gives CASSLGANSGNTIYF. V usage is TRBV5-1 and J usage is TRBJ1-3; no firm D call. Looked up from germline, CDR1 is SGHRS and CDR2 is YFSETQ. The CDR3 contains 15 residues. Trimming took off 0 bases at V and 0 bases at J, with 7 bases between the two ends.

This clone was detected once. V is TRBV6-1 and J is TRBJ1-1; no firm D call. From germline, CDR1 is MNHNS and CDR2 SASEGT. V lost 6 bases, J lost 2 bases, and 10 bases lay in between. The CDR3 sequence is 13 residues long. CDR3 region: CASSYRRNTEAFF. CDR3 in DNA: TGTGCCAGCAGCTACCGGAGAAACACTGAAGCTTTCTTT.

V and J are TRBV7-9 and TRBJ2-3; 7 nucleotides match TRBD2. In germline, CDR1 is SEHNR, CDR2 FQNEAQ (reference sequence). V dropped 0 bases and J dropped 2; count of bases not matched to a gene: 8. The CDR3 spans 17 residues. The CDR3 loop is CASSLAGSGTATDTQYF. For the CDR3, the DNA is TGTGCCAGCAGCTTAGCGGGGAGCGGGACCGCCACAGATACGCAGTATTTT. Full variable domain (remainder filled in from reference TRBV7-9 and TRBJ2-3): DTGVSQNPRHKITKRGQNVTFRCDPISEHNRLYWYRQTLGQGPEFLTYFQNEAQLEKSRLLSDRFSAERPKGSFSTLEIQRTEQGDSAMYLCASSLAGSGTATDTQYFGPGTRLTVL.

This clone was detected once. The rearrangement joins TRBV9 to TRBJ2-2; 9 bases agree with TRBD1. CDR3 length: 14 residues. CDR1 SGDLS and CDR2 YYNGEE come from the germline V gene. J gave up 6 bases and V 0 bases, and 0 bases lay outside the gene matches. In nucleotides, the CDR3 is TGTGCCAGCAGCGTAGGGGACAGGGCCGGGGAGCTGTTTTTT. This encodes CASSVGDRAGELFF. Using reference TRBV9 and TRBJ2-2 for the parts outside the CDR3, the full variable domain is DSGVTQTPKHLITATGQRVTLRCSPRSGDLSVYWYQQSLDQGLQFLIQYYNGEERAKGNILERFSAQQFPDLHSELNLSSLELGDSALYFCASSVGDRAGELFFGEGSRLTVL.

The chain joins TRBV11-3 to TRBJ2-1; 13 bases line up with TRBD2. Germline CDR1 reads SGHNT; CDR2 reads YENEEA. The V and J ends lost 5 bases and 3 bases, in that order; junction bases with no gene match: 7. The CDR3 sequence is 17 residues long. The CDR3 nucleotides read TGTGCCAGCAGCGACGGGACTAGCGGGACGCACTACAATGAGCAGTTCTTC. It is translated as CASSDGTSGTHYNEQFF. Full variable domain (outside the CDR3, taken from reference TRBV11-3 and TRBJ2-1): EAGVVQSPRYKIIEKKQPVAFWCNPISGHNTLYWYLQNLGQGPELLIRYENEEAVDDSQLPKDRFSAERLKGVDSTLKIQPAELGDSAVYLCASSDGTSGTHYNEQFFGPGTRLTVL.

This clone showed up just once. CDR3 region: CASSFWRNTDTQYF. CDR3 DNA: TGCGCCAGCAGCTTCTGGCGGAACACAGATACGCAGTATTTT. This rearrangement joins TRBV5-1 to TRBJ2-3, with D unclear. V was clipped by 2 bases and J by 2 bases, with 9 bases between them. Germline V lookup: CDR1 SGHRS, CDR2 YFSETQ. This CDR3 has 14 amino acids. Variable domain in full (rest from reference TRBV5-1 and TRBJ2-3): KAGVTQTPRYLIKTRGQQVTLSCSPISGHRSVSWYQQTPGQGLQFLFEYFSETQRNKGNFPGRFSGRQFSNSRSEMNVSTLELGDSALYLCASSFWRNTDTQYFGPGTRLTVL.

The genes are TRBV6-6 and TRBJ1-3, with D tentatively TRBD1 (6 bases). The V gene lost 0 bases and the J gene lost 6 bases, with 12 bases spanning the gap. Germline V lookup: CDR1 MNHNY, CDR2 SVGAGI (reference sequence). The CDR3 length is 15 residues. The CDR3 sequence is CASSYSRGAANTIYF. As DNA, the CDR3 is TGTGCCAGCAGTTACTCCCGGGGGGCGGCAAACACCATATATTTT.

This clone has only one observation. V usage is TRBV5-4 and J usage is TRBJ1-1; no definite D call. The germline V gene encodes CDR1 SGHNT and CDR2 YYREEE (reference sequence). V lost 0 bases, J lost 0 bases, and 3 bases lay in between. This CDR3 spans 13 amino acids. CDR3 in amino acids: CASSLVVNTEAFF. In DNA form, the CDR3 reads TGTGCCAGCAGCTTGGTGGTGAACACTGAAGCTTTCTTT.

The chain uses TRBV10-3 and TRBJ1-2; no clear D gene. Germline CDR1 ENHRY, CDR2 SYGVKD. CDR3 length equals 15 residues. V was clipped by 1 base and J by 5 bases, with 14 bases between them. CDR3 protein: CAISEWEGKGYGYTF. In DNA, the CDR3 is TGTGCCATCAGTGAGTGGGAAGGGAAGGGATATGGCTACACCTTC.

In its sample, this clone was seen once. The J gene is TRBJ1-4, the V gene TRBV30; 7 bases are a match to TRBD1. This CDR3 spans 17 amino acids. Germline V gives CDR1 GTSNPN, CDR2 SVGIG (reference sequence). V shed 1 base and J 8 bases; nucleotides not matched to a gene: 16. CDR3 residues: CAWSDAPSDPTGEKLFF. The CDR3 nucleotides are TGTGCCTGGAGTGACGCCCCCTCCGACCCGACAGGGGAAAAACTGTTTTTT.

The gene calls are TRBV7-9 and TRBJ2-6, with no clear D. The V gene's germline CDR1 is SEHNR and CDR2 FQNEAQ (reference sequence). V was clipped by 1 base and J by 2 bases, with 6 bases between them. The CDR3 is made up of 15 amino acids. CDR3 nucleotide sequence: TGTGCCAGCAGCTTAGGCAGAGCTGGGGCCAACGTCCTGACTTTC. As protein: CASSLGRAGANVLTF.

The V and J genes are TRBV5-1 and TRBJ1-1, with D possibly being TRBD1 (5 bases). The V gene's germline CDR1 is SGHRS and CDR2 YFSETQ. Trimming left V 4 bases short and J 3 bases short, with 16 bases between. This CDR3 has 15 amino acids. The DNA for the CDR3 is TGCGCCAGCAGCCAGGGTAATGTAGGGGACACTGAAGCTTTCTTT. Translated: CASSQGNVGDTEAFF. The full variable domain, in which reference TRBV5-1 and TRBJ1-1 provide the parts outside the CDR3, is KAGVTQTPRYLIKTRGQQVTLSCSPISGHRSVSWYQQTPGQGLQFLFEYFSETQRNKGNFPGRFSGRQFSNSRSEMNVSTLELGDSALYLCASSQGNVGDTEAFFGQGTRLTVV.

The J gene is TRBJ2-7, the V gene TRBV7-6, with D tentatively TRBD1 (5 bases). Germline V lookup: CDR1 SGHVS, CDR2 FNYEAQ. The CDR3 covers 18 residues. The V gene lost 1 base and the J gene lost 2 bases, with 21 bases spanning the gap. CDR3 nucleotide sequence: TGTGCCAGCAGCTTAGGATACAACATGGCAGGGTCTACCTACGAGCAGTACTTC. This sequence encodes CASSLGYNMAGSTYEQYF.

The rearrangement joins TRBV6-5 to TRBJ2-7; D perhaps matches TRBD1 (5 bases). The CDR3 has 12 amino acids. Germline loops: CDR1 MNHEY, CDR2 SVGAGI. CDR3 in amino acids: CAAGRISYEQYF. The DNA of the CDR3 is TGTGCAGCAGGGCGCATCTCCTACGAGCAGTACTTC.

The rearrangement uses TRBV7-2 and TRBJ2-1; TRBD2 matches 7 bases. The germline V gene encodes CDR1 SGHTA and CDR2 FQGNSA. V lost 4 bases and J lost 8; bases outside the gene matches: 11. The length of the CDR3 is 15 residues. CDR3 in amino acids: CASSWGGSRVDEQFF. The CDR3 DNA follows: TGTGCCAGCAGCTGGGGGGGGTCCAGAGTGGATGAGCAGTTCTTC.

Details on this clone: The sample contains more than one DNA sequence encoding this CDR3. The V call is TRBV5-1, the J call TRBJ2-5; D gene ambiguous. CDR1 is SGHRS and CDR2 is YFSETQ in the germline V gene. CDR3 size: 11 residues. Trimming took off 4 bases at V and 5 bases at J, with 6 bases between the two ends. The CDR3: CASSLYETQYF. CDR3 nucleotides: TGCGCCAGCAGCCTATACGAGACCCAGTACTTC.

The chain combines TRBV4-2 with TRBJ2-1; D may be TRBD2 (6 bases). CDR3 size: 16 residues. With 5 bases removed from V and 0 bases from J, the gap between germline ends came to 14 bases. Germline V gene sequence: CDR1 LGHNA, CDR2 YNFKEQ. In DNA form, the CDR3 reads TGTGCCAGCAGCGACCGTCCCGGGAGCTCCTACAATGAGCAGTTCTTC. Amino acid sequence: CASSDRPGSSYNEQFF.

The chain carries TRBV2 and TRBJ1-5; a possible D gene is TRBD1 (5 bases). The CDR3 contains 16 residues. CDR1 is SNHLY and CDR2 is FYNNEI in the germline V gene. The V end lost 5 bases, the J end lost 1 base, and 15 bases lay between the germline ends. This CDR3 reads CASSNQGGLSNQPQHF. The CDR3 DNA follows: TGTGCCAGCAGTAACCAGGGTGGGCTGAGCAATCAGCCCCAGCATTTT.

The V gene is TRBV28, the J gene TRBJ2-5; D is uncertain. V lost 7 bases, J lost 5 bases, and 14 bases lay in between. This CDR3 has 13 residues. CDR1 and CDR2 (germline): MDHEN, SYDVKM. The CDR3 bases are TGTGCCAGCACCCCGAGAGGCTGGGAGACCCAGTACTTC. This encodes CASTPRGWETQYF.

The CDR3 reads CASGFSLGTGSGANVLTF. In DNA, the CDR3 is TGTGCTAGTGGTTTCTCCCTGGGGACAGGGTCTGGGGCCAACGTCCTGACTTTC. The rearrangement joins TRBV12-5 to TRBJ2-6; TRBD1 matches 9 bases. The CDR3 consists of 18 residues. The germline V gene has CDR1 LGHNT and CDR2 FRNRAP. V gave up 3 bases and J gave up 1 base; unmatched junction bases: 7.

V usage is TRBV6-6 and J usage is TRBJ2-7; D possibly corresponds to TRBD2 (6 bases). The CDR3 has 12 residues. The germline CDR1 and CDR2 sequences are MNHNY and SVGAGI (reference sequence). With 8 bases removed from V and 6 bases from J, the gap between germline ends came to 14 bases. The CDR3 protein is CASGGVAAEQYF. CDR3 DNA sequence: TGTGCCAGCGGCGGGGTAGCGGCCGAGCAGTACTTC.